This T cell receptor beta chain was sequenced during a study of T cell responses to AZD1222 COVID-19 vaccine. The CDR3 extends over 13 amino acids. Trimming took 6 bases from V and 5 from J; bases not matched to a gene: 6. The table lists this clone with a few counts. Method: immunoSEQ multiplex PCR; TCRdb's copy keeps in-frame clones and lacks some. The sample holds some 150,000 clones, around 93% seen once. The sequence was collected from an adult in good health. This chain links TRBV12-3 or TRBV12-4 with TRBJ2-7, with TRBD1 matching over 8 bases. Material: peripheral blood, obtained on day 0 of AZD1222 vaccination. CDR3 amino acids: CASRSTGAHEQYF. CDR3 nucleotide sequence: TGTGCCAGCAGGTCGACAGGGGCCCACGAGCAGTACTTC.